Listed below are T cell receptor beta chains from one sample, sequenced in a study of OX40 agonist ivuxolimab in advanced cancers. The data were produced by immunoSEQ multiplex PCR, yet TCRdb's version contains in-frame clones alone and is incomplete. The table has approximately 70,000 clones, roughly 82% seen once; the top ten hold around 6.9%. The input for sequencing was CD4+ or CD8+ T cells sorted from blood, taken in a trial of the OX40 agonist ivuxolimab. The receptors stem from an adult with an advanced solid tumor such as melanoma, head and neck, liver or kidney cancer. Each CDR3 is given with its conserved first and last residue. A D gene is named only where the DNA matches it firmly. A clone size is listed for some rows: how often the clone was seen (once, few, many), or a class if it is expanded.

j_gene	v_gene	abundance	d_gene	CDR3aa	CDR3nt
TRBJ2-1	TRBV27	NA	NA	CASRWANEQFF	TGTGCCAGCAGGTGGGCCAATGAGCAGTTCTTC
TRBJ1-5	TRBV30	NA	NA	CAWSVISGNQPQHF	TGTGCCTGGAGTGTAATATCAGGGAATCAGCCCCAGCATTTT
TRBJ2-1	TRBV29-1	few	NA	CSYTVQTNEQFF	TGCAGCTATACCGTCCAAACTAATGAGCAGTTCTTC
TRBJ1-2	TRBV29-1	NA	TRBD1	CSVAGQGFYGYTF	TGCAGCGTTGCGGGACAGGGCTTCTATGGCTACACCTTC
TRBJ1-2	TRBV11-2	few	TRBD1	CASSPGQDYGYTF	TGTGCCAGCAGCCCGGGACAGGACTATGGCTACACCTTC
TRBJ2-5	TRBV11-2	NA	NA	CASSFERSGTQYF	TGTGCCAGCAGCTTCGAGAGATCAGGGACCCAGTACTTC
TRBJ2-7	TRBV7-9	NA	NA	CASSPPGSFEQYF	TGTGCCAGCAGCCCCCCAGGGAGTTTCGAGCAGTACTTC
TRBJ2-6	TRBV6-6	once	NA	CASSRGSGYGANVLTF	TGTGCCAGCAGCAGAGGCTCTGGATATGGGGCCAACGTCCTGACTTTC
TRBJ2-2	TRBV7-6	NA	TRBD2	CASSLGGGAAGELFF	TGTGCCAGCAGCTTAGGCGGGGGGGCCGCCGGGGAGCTGTTTTTT
TRBJ2-1	TRBV7-9	NA	NA	CASSFGAVYNEQFF	TGTGCCAGCAGCTTTGGCGCAGTTTACAATGAGCAGTTCTTC
TRBJ1-1	TRBV5-1	once	NA	CASSLATVNTEAFF	TGCGCCAGCAGCTTGGCGACAGTGAACACTGAAGCTTTCTTT
TRBJ2-1	TRBV11-2	once	TRBD2	CASSLDRRAGRRHNEQFF	TGTGCCAGCAGCTTAGATCGCCGAGCGGGGAGAAGGCACAATGAGCAGTTCTTC
TRBJ2-2	TRBV7-3	NA	NA	CASSVPGTQTGELFF	TGTGCCAGCAGCGTGCCCGGGACCCAAACCGGGGAGCTGTTTTTT
TRBJ2-2	TRBV2	NA	NA	CASSGQARNTGELFF	TGTGCCAGCAGTGGACAGGCCAGGAACACCGGGGAGCTGTTTTTT
TRBJ2-4	TRBV5-1	once	TRBD2	CASSLGYSSGGAKNIQYF	TGCGCCAGCAGCTTGGGCTACTCTAGCGGGGGAGCCAAAAACATTCAGTACTTC
TRBJ1-6	TRBV6-6	NA	NA	CASRGPDLGNSPLHF	TGTGCCAGCAGGGGACCGGACCTGGGGAATTCACCCCTCCACTTT
TRBJ1-1	TRBV5-1	NA	NA	CASSSEGNPATEAFF	TGCGCCAGCAGCTCCGAGGGAAACCCGGCCACTGAAGCTTTCTTT
TRBJ2-7	TRBV18	NA	NA	CASSPGTYEQYF	TGTGCCAGCTCACCTGGTACCTACGAGCAGTACTTC
TRBJ2-7	TRBV5-1	NA	TRBD1	CASSEYRTGGYYEQYF	TGCGCCAGCAGCGAGTACAGGACAGGGGGTTACTACGAGCAGTACTTC
TRBJ2-2	TRBV9	NA	NA	CASSVGLTGELFF	TGTGCCAGCAGCGTAGGTCTCACCGGGGAGCTGTTTTTT
TRBJ1-1	TRBV10-1	NA	TRBD1	CASSSGTGGREAFF	TGCGCCAGCAGTTCCGGGACAGGGGGCCGTGAAGCTTTCTTT
TRBJ1-1	TRBV19	NA	TRBD1	CASSTDRVHTEAFF	TGTGCCAGTAGTACTGACAGGGTCCACACTGAAGCTTTCTTT
TRBJ2-1	TRBV11-2	NA	NA	CASSLVPESAEQFF	TGTGCCAGCAGCTTAGTCCCAGAGTCGGCTGAGCAGTTCTTC
TRBJ1-1	TRBV7-9	NA	NA	CASSLADPYTEAFF	TGTGCCAGCAGCTTAGCGGACCCGTACACTGAAGCTTTCTTT
TRBJ2-1	TRBV7-6	NA	NA	CASGLQRYNEQFF	TGTGCCAGCGGGCTCCAACGCTACAATGAGCAGTTCTTC
TRBJ2-7	TRBV27	NA	NA	CASSLTAFSYEQYF	TGTGCCAGCAGTTTAACAGCCTTCTCCTACGAGCAGTACTTC
TRBJ1-5	TRBV19	NA	NA	CASSIQLNQPQHF	TGTGCCAGTAGTATACAGCTCAATCAGCCCCAGCATTTT
TRBJ2-1	TRBV11-2	NA	NA	CASSLVRASYNEQFF	TGTGCCAGCAGCTTAGTCAGGGCTTCCTACAATGAGCAGTTCTTC
TRBJ1-1	TRBV19	once	TRBD1	CATRQGYANTEAFF	TGTGCCACAAGACAGGGTTATGCGAACACTGAAGCTTTCTTT
TRBJ1-4	TRBV12-5	NA	NA	CASGLTRPTNEKLFF	TGTGCTAGTGGTTTAACGAGACCAACTAATGAAAAACTGTTTTTT
TRBJ2-7	TRBV2	NA	NA	CASSDISSYEQYF	TGTGCCAGCAGTGACATCAGCTCCTACGAGCAGTACTTC